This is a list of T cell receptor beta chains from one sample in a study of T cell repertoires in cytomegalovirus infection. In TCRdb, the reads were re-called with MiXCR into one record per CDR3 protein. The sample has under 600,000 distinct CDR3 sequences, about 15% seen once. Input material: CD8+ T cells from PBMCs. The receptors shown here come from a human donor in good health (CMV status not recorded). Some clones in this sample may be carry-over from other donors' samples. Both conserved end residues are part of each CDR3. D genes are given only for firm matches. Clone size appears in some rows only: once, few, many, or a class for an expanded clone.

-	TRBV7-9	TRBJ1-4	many	CASSLGDANEKLFF	TGTGCCAGCAGTCTGGGGGACGCAAATGAAAAACTGTTTTTT
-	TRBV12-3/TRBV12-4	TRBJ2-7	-	CASSPTPRFGYEQYF	TGTGCCAGCAGTCCCACCCCCCGCTTTGGGTACGAGCAGTACTTC
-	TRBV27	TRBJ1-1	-	CASSPRGRNTEAFF	TGTGCCAGCAGTCCCCGGGGGAGGAACACTGAAGCTTTCTTT
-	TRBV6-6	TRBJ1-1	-	CASPEWGSAEAFF	TGTGCCAGCCCAGAGTGGGGGTCGGCTGAAGCTTTCTTT
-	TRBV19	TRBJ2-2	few	CASMGSNTGELFF	TGTGCCAGTATGGGCTCGAACACCGGGGAGCTGTTTTTT
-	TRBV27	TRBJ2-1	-	CASSYARDEQFF	TGTGCCAGCAGTTATGCAAGGGATGAGCAGTTCTTC
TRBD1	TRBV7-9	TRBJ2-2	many	CASSSGQGWTGELFF	TGTGCCAGCAGCTCCGGACAGGGTTGGACCGGGGAGCTGTTTTTT
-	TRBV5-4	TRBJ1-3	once	CASSLESREDTIYF	TGTGCCAGCAGCTTGGAATCCAGGGAGGACACCATATATTTT
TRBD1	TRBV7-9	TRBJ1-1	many	CASSPLAYRGRWNTEAFF	TGTGCCAGCAGCCCATTGGCTTACAGGGGGCGCTGGAACACTGAAGCTTTCTTT
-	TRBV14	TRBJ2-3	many	CASTRTVTDTQYF	TGTGCCAGCACCCGGACGGTCACAGATACGCAGTATTTT
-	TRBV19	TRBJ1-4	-	CTSSTRDTEKLFF	TGTACCAGTAGTACCCGGGACACTGAAAAACTGTTTTTT
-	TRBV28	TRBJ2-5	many	CASSRISGGETQYF	TGTGCCAGCAGCCGGATCAGTGGAGGAGAGACCCAGTACTTC
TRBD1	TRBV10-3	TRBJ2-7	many	CAIGPGGSYEQYF	TGTGCCATCGGGCCAGGGGGATCCTACGAGCAGTACTTC
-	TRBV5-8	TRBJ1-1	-	CASSLGPENTEAFF	TGTGCCAGCAGCCTGGGCCCCGAGAACACTGAAGCTTTCTTT
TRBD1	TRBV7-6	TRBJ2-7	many	CASSLADRTYEQYF	TGTGCCAGCAGCTTAGCGGACAGGACCTACGAGCAGTACTTC
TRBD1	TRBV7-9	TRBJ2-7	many	CASSLTGTGYHEQYF	TGTGCCAGCAGCCTAACCGGGACAGGGTACCACGAGCAGTACTTC
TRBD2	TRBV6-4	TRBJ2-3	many	CASSDKSGGAPDTQYF	TGTGCCAGCAGTGACAAGAGCGGGGGGGCCCCAGATACGCAGTATTTT
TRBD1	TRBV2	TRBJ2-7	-	CASSDPRDRDYEQYF	TGTGCCAGCAGTGACCCACGGGACAGGGACTACGAGCAGTACTTC
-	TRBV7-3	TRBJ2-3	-	CASSFSGETDTQYF	TGTGCCAGCAGCTTCTCCGGGGAAACAGATACGCAGTATTTT
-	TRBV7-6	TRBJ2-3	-	CASSSSWLAPDTQYF	TGTGCCAGCAGCTCTAGCTGGTTGGCCCCAGATACGCAGTATTTT
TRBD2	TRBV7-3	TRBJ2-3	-	CASSPIAGGELDTQYF	TGTGCCAGCAGCCCTATAGCGGGGGGGGAGTTGGATACGCAGTATTTT
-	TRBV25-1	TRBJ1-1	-	CASSERGKGAFF	TGTGCCAGCAGTGAAAGGGGAAAAGGGGCTTTCTTT
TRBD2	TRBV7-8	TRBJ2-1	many	CASSLDLAGASSYNEQFF	TGTGCCAGCAGCTTAGATCTAGCGGGGGCGAGCTCCTACAATGAGCAGTTCTTC
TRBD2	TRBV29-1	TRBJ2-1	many	CSSTGTSLGNEQFF	TGCAGCTCGACCGGGACTAGCTTAGGGAATGAGCAGTTCTTC
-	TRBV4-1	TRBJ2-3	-	CASSPEQLTDTQYF	TGCGCCAGCAGCCCCGAGCAACTAACAGATACGCAGTATTTT
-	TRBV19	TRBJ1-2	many	CASSMWTVPNYGYTF	TGTGCCAGTAGTATGTGGACGGTCCCTAACTATGGCTACACCTTC
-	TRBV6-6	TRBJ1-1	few	CMTSISNTEAFF	TGTATGACCTCCATTTCGAACACTGAAGCTTTCTTT
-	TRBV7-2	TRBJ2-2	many	CASSPISHMNTGELFF	TGTGCCAGCAGCCCCATTAGCCATATGAACACCGGGGAGCTGTTTTTT
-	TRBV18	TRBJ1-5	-	CASSPQGGNQPQHF	TGTGCCAGCTCACCACAGGGGGGGAATCAGCCCCAGCATTTT
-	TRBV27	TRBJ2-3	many	CASNPSAGRATDTQYF	TGTGCCAGCAACCCATCGGCGGGAAGAGCCACAGATACGCAGTATTTT
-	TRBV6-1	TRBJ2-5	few	CASSPQGGSVAQYF	TGTGCCAGCAGCCCACAGGGAGGTAGCGTGGCCCAGTACTTC
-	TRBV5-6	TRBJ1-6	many	CASRSGSNNSPLHF	TGTGCCAGCCGCTCGGGCAGCAATAATTCACCCCTCCACTTT
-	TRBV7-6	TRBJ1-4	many	CASSLATGNEKLFF	TGTGCCAGCAGCTTAGCGACCGGAAATGAAAAACTGTTTTTT
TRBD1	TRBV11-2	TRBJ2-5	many	CASSAGTGGFRETQYF	TGTGCCAGCAGCGCCGGGACAGGGGGTTTCCGGGAGACCCAGTACTTC
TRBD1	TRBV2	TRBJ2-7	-	CAREGADRGYEQYF	TGTGCCAGAGAGGGGGCCGACAGGGGGTACGAGCAGTACTTC
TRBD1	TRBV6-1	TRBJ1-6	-	CASSGRQGANSPLHF	TGTGCCAGCAGTGGAAGACAGGGGGCCAATTCACCCCTCCACTTT
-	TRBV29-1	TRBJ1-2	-	CSVEGGSNYGYTF	TGCAGCGTTGAAGGCGGTTCTAACTATGGCTACACCTTC
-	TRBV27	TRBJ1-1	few	CASSHSRVNTEAFF	TGTGCCAGCAGCCACTCCAGGGTTAACACTGAAGCTTTCTTT
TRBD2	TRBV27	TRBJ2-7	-	CASSPTSSGYEQYF	TGTGCCAGCAGTCCTACCTCTAGCGGCTACGAGCAGTACTTC
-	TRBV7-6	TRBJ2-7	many	CASSSAPTPSYEQYF	TGTGCCAGCAGCTCTGCCCCGACACCGTCCTACGAGCAGTACTTC
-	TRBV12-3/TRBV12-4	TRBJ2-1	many	CAEGSGPYNEQFF	TGTGCCGAGGGGAGCGGACCCTACAATGAGCAGTTCTTC
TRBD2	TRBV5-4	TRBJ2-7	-	CASSSPREEQYF	TGTGCCAGCAGCTCCCCGCGGGAGGAGCAGTACTTC
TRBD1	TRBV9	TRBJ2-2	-	CASSASSTGANTGELFF	TGTGCCAGCAGCGCTTCCTCAACAGGGGCCAACACCGGGGAGCTGTTTTTT
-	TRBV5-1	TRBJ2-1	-	CASSLLDSPYNEQFF	TGCGCCAGCAGCCTACTAGATAGCCCCTACAATGAGCAGTTCTTC
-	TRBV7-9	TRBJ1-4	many	CASSLALAGKTNEKLFF	TGTGCCAGCAGCTTAGCTCTAGCAGGGAAAACTAATGAAAAACTGTTTTTT
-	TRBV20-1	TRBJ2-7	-	CSARGTVYKQYF	TGCAGTGCTAGAGGGACAGTATACAAGCAGTACTTC
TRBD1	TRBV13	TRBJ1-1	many	CASSLGVGGVPPNTEAFF	TGTGCCAGCAGCTTGGGGGTAGGGGGCGTTCCCCCGAACACTGAAGCTTTCTTT
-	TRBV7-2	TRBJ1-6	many	CASSFRQTLHF	TGTGCCAGCAGCTTTAGACAAACCCTCCACTTT
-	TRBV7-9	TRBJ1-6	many	CASSLAQSSYNSPLHF	TGTGCCAGCAGCTTAGCGCAGAGCTCCTATAATTCACCCCTCCACTTT
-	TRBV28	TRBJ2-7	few	CASSPGEGEPGF	TGTGCCAGCAGCCCCGGGGAGGGGGAGCCGGGCTTC
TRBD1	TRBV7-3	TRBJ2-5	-	CASRPGTGTVKRTKYF	TGTGCAAGCCGCCCCGGGACAGGGACGGTCAAGAGAACCAAGTACTTC
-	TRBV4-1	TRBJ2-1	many	CASSDIGSTYNEQFF	TGCGCCAGCAGCGACATAGGTAGTACCTACAATGAGCAGTTCTTC